This T cell receptor (beta chain) was found in a study of blood T cell repertoires in COVID-19. For the study at large: PBMCs, B-cell-depleted T cells, or T cells provided the cDNA or gDNA that made up the material.

Sequencing was performed with immunoSEQ multiplex PCR; in TCRdb, only in-frame clones are kept and a portion is missing. The table lists around 190,000 clones, more than 65% of them singletons. The V gene lost 6 bases and the J gene lost 2 bases, with 15 bases spanning the gap. The length of the CDR3 is 15 residues. Germline assignment: CDR1 MDHEN and CDR2 SYDVKM. The TCR comes from a human donor in a cohort sampled during active COVID-19. The sample was peripheral blood. This chain links TRBV28 with TRBJ2-3; the D gene is possibly TRBD2 (6 bases). The CDR3 here is CASRETGVFTDTQYF. DNA of the CDR3: TGTGCCAGCAGAGAAACGGGAGTGTTCACAGATACGCAGTATTTT.